Listed here is a single T cell receptor (beta chain). Its antigen is not identified. Isolated RNA was reverse transcribed in full, so expressed TCRB transcripts were sequenced. Naive, central memory and regulatory T cell samples yielded around 3.5 million reads on average. Some clones are missing from TCRdb's copy, which holds only in-frame ones; the method was immunoSEQ multiplex PCR. The sample yields over 150,000 clones, approximately 7.9% seen once. The data stem from a study of beta chain features in type 1 diabetes. Whole-study findings and limits: In every one of the four CD4+ subsets, TCRB CDR3s were moderately but significantly shorter in Type 1 diabetes patients.

The germline V gene encodes CDR1 SNHLY and CDR2 FYNNEI. The CDR3 covers 14 residues. The junction had 6 bases not matched to a gene; V was cut back by 3 bases and J by 10 bases. Sorting gave populations that all exceeded 98% purity. This clonotype originated in a man aged 18 to 30 with type 1 diabetes. The rearrangement uses TRBV2 and TRBJ1-6; 7 bases fit TRBD1. The sample was central memory CD4+ T cells from blood. CDR3 bases: TGTGCCAGCAGTGAGGAGGGGGCTAGATCACCCCTCCACTTT. Amino acid sequence: CASSEEGARSPLHF.